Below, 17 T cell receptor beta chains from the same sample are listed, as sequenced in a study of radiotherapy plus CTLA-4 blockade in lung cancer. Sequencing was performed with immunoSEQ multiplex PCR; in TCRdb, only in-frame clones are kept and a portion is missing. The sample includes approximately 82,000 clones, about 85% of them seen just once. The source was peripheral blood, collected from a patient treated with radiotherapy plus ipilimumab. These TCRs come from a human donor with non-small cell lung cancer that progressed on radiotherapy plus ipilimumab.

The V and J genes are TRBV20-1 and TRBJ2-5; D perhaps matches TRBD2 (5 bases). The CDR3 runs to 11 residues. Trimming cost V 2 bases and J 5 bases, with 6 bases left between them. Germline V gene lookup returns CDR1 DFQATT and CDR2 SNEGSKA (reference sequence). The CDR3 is CSARRGETQYF. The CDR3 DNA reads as TGCAGTGCTAGACGAGGGGAGACCCAGTACTTC.

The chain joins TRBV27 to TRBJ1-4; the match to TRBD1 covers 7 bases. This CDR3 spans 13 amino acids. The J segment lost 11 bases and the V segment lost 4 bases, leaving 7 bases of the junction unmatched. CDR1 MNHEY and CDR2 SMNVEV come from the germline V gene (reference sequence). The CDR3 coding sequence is TGTGCCAGCAGTTCCCCCCCGGGACAGAAACTGTTTTTT. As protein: CASSSPPGQKLFF.

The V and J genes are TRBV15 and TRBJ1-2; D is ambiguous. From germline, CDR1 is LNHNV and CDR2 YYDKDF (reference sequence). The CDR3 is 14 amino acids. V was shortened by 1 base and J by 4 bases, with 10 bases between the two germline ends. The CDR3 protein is CATSRGHSTYGYTF. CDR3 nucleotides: TGTGCCACCAGCAGAGGGCACAGTACCTATGGCTACACCTTC.

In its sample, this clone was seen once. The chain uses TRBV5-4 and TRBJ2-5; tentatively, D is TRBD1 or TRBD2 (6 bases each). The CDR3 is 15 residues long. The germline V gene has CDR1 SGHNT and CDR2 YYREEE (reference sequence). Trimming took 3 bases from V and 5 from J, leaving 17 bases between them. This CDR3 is CASSSGGLGRETQYF. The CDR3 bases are TGTGCCAGCAGCTCCGGGGGCCTCGGCCGGGAGACCCAGTACTTC.

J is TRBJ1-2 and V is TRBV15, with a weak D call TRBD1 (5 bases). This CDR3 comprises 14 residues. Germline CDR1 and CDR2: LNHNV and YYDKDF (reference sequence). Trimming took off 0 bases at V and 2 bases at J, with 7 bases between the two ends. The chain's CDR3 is CATSRDRVNYGYTF. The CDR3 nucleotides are TGTGCCACCAGCAGAGACAGGGTGAACTATGGCTACACCTTC.

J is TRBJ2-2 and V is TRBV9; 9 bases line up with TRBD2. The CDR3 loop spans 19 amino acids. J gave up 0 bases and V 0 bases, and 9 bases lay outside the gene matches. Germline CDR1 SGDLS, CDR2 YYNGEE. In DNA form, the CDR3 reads TGTGCCAGCAGCGTAGTAAGGATGACTAGCGGTGCGAACACCGGGGAGCTGTTTTTT. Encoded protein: CASSVVRMTSGANTGELFF.

The CDR3 protein is CASSLGGGGDSPLHF. The CDR3, as DNA: TGCGCCAGCAGCTTAGGAGGGGGCGGCGATTCACCCCTCCACTTT. The genes are TRBV5-1 and TRBJ1-6; 7 bases line up with TRBD1. The J segment lost 8 bases and the V segment lost 2 bases, leaving 7 bases of the junction unmatched. The CDR3 has 15 amino acids. CDR1 is SGHRS, CDR2 YFSETQ, per germline. Full variable domain (outside the CDR3, taken from reference TRBV5-1 and TRBJ1-6): KAGVTQTPRYLIKTRGQQVTLSCSPISGHRSVSWYQQTPGQGLQFLFEYFSETQRNKGNFPGRFSGRQFSNSRSEMNVSTLELGDSALYLCASSLGGGGDSPLHFGNGTRLTVT.

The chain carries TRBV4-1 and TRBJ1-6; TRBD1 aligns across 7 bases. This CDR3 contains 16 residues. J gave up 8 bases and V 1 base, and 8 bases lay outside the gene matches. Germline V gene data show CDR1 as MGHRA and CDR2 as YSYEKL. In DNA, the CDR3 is TGCGCCAGCAGCCAAGGGAGGGGGCGCCTCGATTCACCCCTCCACTTT. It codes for CASSQGRGRLDSPLHF.

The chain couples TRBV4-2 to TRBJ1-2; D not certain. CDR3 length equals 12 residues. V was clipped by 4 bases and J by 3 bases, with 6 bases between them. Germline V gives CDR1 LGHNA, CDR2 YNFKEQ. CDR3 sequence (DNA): TGTGCCAGCAGCCTAGCAGACTATGGCTACACCTTC. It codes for CASSLADYGYTF.

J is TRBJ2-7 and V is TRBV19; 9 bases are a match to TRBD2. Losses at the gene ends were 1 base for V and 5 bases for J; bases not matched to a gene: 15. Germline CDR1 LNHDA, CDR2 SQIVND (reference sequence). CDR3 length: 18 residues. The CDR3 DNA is TGTGCCAGTAGTATAGGTCGGGAAGGGCTAGCGGGACTCAACGAGCAGTACTTC. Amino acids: CASSIGREGLAGLNEQYF.

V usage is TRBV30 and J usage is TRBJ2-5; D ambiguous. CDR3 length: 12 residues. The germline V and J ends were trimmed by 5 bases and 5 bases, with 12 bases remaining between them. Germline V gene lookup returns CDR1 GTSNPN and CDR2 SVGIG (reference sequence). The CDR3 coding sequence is TGTGCCTGGGCCCCGATCCCGGAGACCCAGTACTTC. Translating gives CAWAPIPETQYF.

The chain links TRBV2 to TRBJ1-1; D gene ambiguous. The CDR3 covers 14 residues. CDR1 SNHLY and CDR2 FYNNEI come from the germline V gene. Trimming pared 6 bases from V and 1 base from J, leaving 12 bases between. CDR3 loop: CASSRLGQNTEAFF. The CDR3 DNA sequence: TGTGCCAGCAGCCGACTCGGCCAGAACACTGAAGCTTTCTTT. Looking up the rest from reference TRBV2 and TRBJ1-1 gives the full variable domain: EPEVTQTPSHQVTQMGQEVILRCVPISNHLYFYWYRQILGQKVEFLVSFYNNEISEKSEIFDDQFSVERPDGSNFTLKIRSTKLEDSAMYFCASSRLGQNTEAFFGQGTRLTVV.

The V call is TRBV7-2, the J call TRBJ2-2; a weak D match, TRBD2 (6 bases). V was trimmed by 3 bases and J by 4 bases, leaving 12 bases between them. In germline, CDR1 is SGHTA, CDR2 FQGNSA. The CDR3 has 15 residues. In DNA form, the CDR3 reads TGTGCCAGCAGCTTTACGGACTACGGCACCGGGGAGCTGTTTTTT. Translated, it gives CASSFTDYGTGELFF.

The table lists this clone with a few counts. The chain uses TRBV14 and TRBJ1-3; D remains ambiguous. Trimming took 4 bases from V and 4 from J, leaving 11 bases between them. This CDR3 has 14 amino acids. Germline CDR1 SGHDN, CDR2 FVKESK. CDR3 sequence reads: CASSPDIFGNTIYF. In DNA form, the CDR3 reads TGTGCCAGCAGCCCTGATATATTCGGAAACACCATATATTTT. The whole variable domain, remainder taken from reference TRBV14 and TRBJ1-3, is EAGVTQFPSHSVIEKGQTVTLRCDPISGHDNLYWYRRVMGKEIKFLLHFVKESKQDESGMPNNRFLAERTGGTYSTLKVQPAELEDSGVYFCASSPDIFGNTIYFGEGSWLTVV.

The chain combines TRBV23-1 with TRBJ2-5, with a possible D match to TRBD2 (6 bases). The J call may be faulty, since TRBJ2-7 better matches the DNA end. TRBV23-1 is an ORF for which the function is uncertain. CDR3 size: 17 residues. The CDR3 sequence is CASSQSSWRTTDYEQYF. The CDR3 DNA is TGCGCCAGCAGTCAATCGAGCTGGAGGACTACCGACTACGAGCAGTACTTC.

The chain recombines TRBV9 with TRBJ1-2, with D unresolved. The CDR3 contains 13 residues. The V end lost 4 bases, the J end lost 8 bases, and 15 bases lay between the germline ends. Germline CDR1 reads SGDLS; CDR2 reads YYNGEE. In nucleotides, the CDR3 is TGTGCCAGCAGCTCGGACTCCGGCGGGGGCTACACCTTC. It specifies CASSSDSGGGYTF.

In nucleotides, the CDR3 is TGTGCCAGCAGCTTAGGCCGGGTTTTATGGAGGCACAATGAGCAGTTCTTC. Translating gives CASSLGRVLWRHNEQFF. The chain has TRBV13 and TRBJ2-1; D possibly corresponds to TRBD2 (5 bases). This CDR3 has 17 amino acids. The germline CDR1 and CDR2 sequences are PRHDT and FYEKMQ (reference sequence). Trimming stripped 0 bases from V and 5 bases from J, with 17 bases between.